This T cell receptor (beta chain) stems from a study of blood T cell repertoires in COVID-19. Across the study: Samples representing acute and convalescent COVID-19 were sourced from the United States, Italy and Spain. PBMCs, B-cell-depleted T cells, or T cells were the source of the cDNA or gDNA that made up the material.

CDR1 and CDR2 (germline): SGHDT, YYEEEE. The V end lost 4 bases, the J end lost 6 bases, and 12 bases lay between the germline ends. The CDR3 runs 13 residues. Only in-frame clones appear in the TCRdb table, and some are missing; sequencing was by immunoSEQ multiplex PCR. Among 150,000 to 200,000 clones listed, around 87% were seen once. The chain links TRBV5-6 to TRBJ2-3; TRBD2 might be the D (6 bases). Sequencing used peripheral blood. The sequence came from a woman aged 18-35 years who had recovered from COVID-19. The chain's CDR3 is CASSRGLGDTQYF. The CDR3 nucleotides read TGTGCCAGCAGCAGGGGACTGGGCGATACGCAGTATTTT.